The 30 T cell receptor beta chains below come from one sample, sequenced in a study of T cell responses to AZD1222 COVID-19 vaccine. Some clones are missing from TCRdb's copy, which holds only in-frame ones; the method was immunoSEQ multiplex PCR. The sample records approximately 110,000 clones, 85% being singletons. This sample comprised peripheral blood, obtained 28 days after the second AZD1222 dose. These receptors originate from an adult who received the AZD1222 COVID-19 vaccine.

The rearrangement uses TRBV7-2 and TRBJ1-1; D not certain. CDR3 length: 14 amino acids. The germline V gene encodes CDR1 SGHTA and CDR2 FQGNSA. With 5 bases removed from V and 11 bases from J, the gap between germline ends came to 21 bases. The CDR3 nucleotides are TGTGCCAGCAGCCGGATCGAGGGAAGCGTGGAGGCTTTCTTT. Translated, it gives CASSRIEGSVEAFF.

V gene TRBV2 combines with J gene TRBJ1-1; no definite D call. The germline V and J ends were trimmed by 4 bases and 1 base, with 7 bases remaining between them. Germline values: CDR1 SNHLY, CDR2 FYNNEI. The CDR3 contains 13 residues. CDR3 region: CASSVTENTEAFF. The CDR3 DNA follows: TGTGCCAGCAGTGTTACAGAGAACACTGAAGCTTTCTTT.

This clone was seen once. This chain connects TRBV7-2 to TRBJ2-1; no definite D call. Trimming shortened V by 1 base and J by 8 bases, and 15 bases separated the two germline ends. Germline V gene sequence: CDR1 SGHTA, CDR2 FQGNSA. There are 15 residues in the CDR3. The CDR3 region is CASSLDFVRYYEQFF. In nucleotides, the CDR3 is TGTGCCAGCAGCTTAGATTTTGTCAGGTATTATGAGCAGTTCTTC.

CDR3 DNA sequence: TGCGCCAGCAGCTTCTCAGACACTGAAGCTTTCTTT. Translation: CASSFSDTEAFF. The gene calls are TRBV5-1 and TRBJ1-1, with unresolved D. The germline gives CDR1 SGHRS, CDR2 YFSETQ. V lost 2 bases and J lost 3, with 5 bases in between. The CDR3 has 12 amino acids. The entire variable domain, with the rest obtained from reference TRBV5-1 and TRBJ1-1, is as follows: KAGVTQTPRYLIKTRGQQVTLSCSPISGHRSVSWYQQTPGQGLQFLFEYFSETQRNKGNFPGRFSGRQFSNSRSEMNVSTLELGDSALYLCASSFSDTEAFFGQGTRLTVV.

V and J are TRBV7-8 and TRBJ2-4; 8 bases agree with TRBD2. Germline trimming cut 1 base from V and 8 bases from J; bases unmatched to any gene: 4. In germline, CDR1 is SGHVS, CDR2 FQNEAQ. CDR3 length equals 14 residues. DNA for the CDR3: TGTGCCAGCAGCTTAGTAGCGGGGCAGGACATTCAGTACTTC. It codes for CASSLVAGQDIQYF.

CDR3: CASSSGQGLYGYTF. CDR3 bases: TGCGCCAGCAGCTCCGGACAGGGCCTCTATGGCTACACCTTC. The rearrangement joins TRBV5-1 to TRBJ1-2, with 8 bases identical to TRBD1. Losses at the gene ends were 3 bases for V and 4 bases for J; bases not matched to a gene: 5. Germline V gene sequence: CDR1 SGHRS, CDR2 YFSETQ. The CDR3 totals 14 residues.

This clone turned up a few times. The chain is built from TRBV11-2 and TRBJ1-2; weak D call: TRBD1 (5 bases). V lost 5 bases and J lost 8, with 18 bases in between. Germline V gives CDR1 SGHAT, CDR2 FQNNGV. This CDR3 is built from 14 residues. The CDR3 DNA sequence: TGTGCCAGCAGCAGTATCCGGGGGGGTTGGGGCTACACCTTC. It codes for CASSSIRGGWGYTF. The entire variable domain, with the rest obtained from reference TRBV11-2 and TRBJ1-2, is as follows: EAGVAQSPRYKIIEKRQSVAFWCNPISGHATLYWYQQILGQGPKLLIQFQNNGVVDDSQLPKDRFSAERLKGVDSTLKIQPAKLEDSAVYLCASSSIRGGWGYTFGSGTRLTVV.

This chain uses TRBV5-1 with TRBJ2-5; 8 bases map to TRBD2. The CDR3 is 14 residues long. Germline CDR1 and CDR2: SGHRS and YFSETQ. Trimming cost V 2 bases and J 6 bases; bases outside gene matches: 6. CDR3 coding DNA: TGCGCCAGCAGCTTAGACGGGGGGGCACAGACCCAGTACTTC. Protein product: CASSLDGGAQTQYF.

This rearrangement joins TRBV4-2 to TRBJ2-2, with D possibly being TRBD2 (7 bases). Germline V gene lookup returns CDR1 LGHNA and CDR2 YNFKEQ. The CDR3 covers 17 residues. Trimming left V 1 base short and J 3 bases short, with 15 bases between. The CDR3 reads CASSQGTAGAHTGELFF. Here the CDR3 DNA reads TGTGCCAGCAGCCAAGGGACGGCGGGGGCCCACACCGGGGAGCTGTTTTTT.

This chain joins TRBV28 and TRBJ2-2; D call uncertain. V gave up 7 bases and J gave up 0 bases, with 9 bases separating them. The V gene's germline CDR1 is MDHEN and CDR2 SYDVKM. The CDR3 runs 14 residues. The CDR3 DNA reads as TGTGCCAGCACCTCAGCTACGAACACCGGGGAGCTGTTTTTT. Its translation is CASTSATNTGELFF.

There are a few counts of this clone. The chain is built from TRBV5-1 and TRBJ1-2; D is unclear. The germline V gene encodes CDR1 SGHRS and CDR2 YFSETQ. This CDR3 is 14 amino acids long. The germline V and J ends were trimmed by 3 bases and 2 bases, with 11 bases remaining between them. CDR3 DNA sequence: TGCGCCAGCAGCTGGAACAACCCCAACTATGGCTACACCTTC. Encoded protein: CASSWNNPNYGYTF.

The V and J genes are TRBV10-3 and TRBJ1-6, with D maybe TRBD1 (6 bases). CDR3 length equals 15 residues. The ends were cut back, 3 bases at V and 6 bases at J, with 12 bases in the middle. Germline V gene data show CDR1 as ENHRY and CDR2 as SYGVKD. Written as DNA, the CDR3 is TGTGCCATCAGTGAATTGGGGGCGGCTAATTCACCCCTCCACTTT. It is translated as CAISELGAANSPLHF.

This clone occurred once. The rearrangement joins TRBV7-8 to TRBJ1-1; a weak D match, TRBD1 (6 bases). Per germline, CDR1 SGHVS and CDR2 FQNEAQ. V lost 2 bases and J 0 bases, leaving 7 bases between the germline ends. This CDR3 contains 14 residues. The CDR3 sequence is CASSLQGMNTEAFF. The CDR3, as DNA: TGTGCCAGCAGCTTACAGGGGATGAACACTGAAGCTTTCTTT.

This rearrangement joins TRBV19 to TRBJ2-3; D gene uncertain. CDR1 and CDR2 from the germline V gene are LNHDA and SQIVND (reference sequence). Trimming cost V 5 bases and J 0 bases, with 6 bases left between them. The CDR3 has 13 residues. This CDR3 reads CASSPYSTDTQYF. CDR3 DNA: TGTGCCAGTAGTCCCTACAGCACAGATACGCAGTATTTT.

This clone was detected once. The CDR3 nucleotides are TGTGCCAGCAGCGGGGGTAGTGATTTGGGAAAACTGTTTTTT. It is translated as CASSGGSDLGKLFF. This rearrangement joins TRBV7-8 to TRBJ1-4; maybe TRBD1 (5 bases). Germline loops: CDR1 SGHVS, CDR2 FQNEAQ. This CDR3 spans 14 amino acids. With 5 bases removed from V and 10 bases from J, the gap between germline ends came to 17 bases.

In DNA, the CDR3 is TGTGCCAGCGCGAGGGGGGGAGAGACCCAGTACTTC. As protein: CASARGGETQYF. This chain uses TRBV5-8 with TRBJ2-5, with D possibly being TRBD2 (7 bases). V dropped 7 bases and J dropped 4 bases, with 11 bases sitting between them. Germline V gene lookup returns CDR1 SGHTS and CDR2 YDEGEE. CDR3 length: 12 amino acids.

The rearrangement joins TRBV16 to TRBJ1-4; D gene ambiguous. Germline V gives CDR1 KGHSY, CDR2 FQNENV. Trimming removed 7 bases from V and 8 bases from J, with 26 bases in between. The CDR3 runs to 17 residues. The CDR3 DNA follows: TGTGCCAGCACCCTTGGGTTTGTTCGGTCGCCGCAGGAAAAACTGTTTTTT. Translated: CASTLGFVRSPQEKLFF.

This clone was observed a single time. The rearrangement uses TRBV27 and TRBJ1-5; possibly TRBD1 for D (5 bases). Looked up from germline, CDR1 is MNHEY and CDR2 is SMNVEV (reference sequence). The V and J ends lost 5 bases and 4 bases respectively, with 12 bases between them. The CDR3 has 14 amino acids. CDR3 bases: TGTGCCAGCAGTAGTGACGGGGGAAATCAGCCCCAGCATTTT. Translation gives CASSSDGGNQPQHF.

This clone was detected only once. This chain links TRBV29-1 with TRBJ2-3, with a weak D call TRBD1 (6 bases). Trimming cost V 1 base and J 0 bases, with 8 bases left between them. Per germline, CDR1 SQVTM and CDR2 ANQGSEA. The CDR3 is made up of 14 amino acids. The CDR3 loop reads CSVEGQGSTDTQYF. CDR3 DNA: TGCAGCGTTGAAGGCCAGGGGAGCACAGATACGCAGTATTTT.

This clone was picked up a small number of times. The chain links TRBV7-3 to TRBJ2-1; perhaps D is TRBD1 or TRBD2 (6 bases each). Trimming pared 5 bases from V and 6 bases from J, leaving 14 bases between. CDR3 size: 14 residues. Germline CDR1 and CDR2: SGHTA and FQGTGA. The CDR3 sequence is CASSPTGAINEQFF. The CDR3 bases are TGTGCCAGCAGCCCCACGGGGGCGATCAATGAGCAGTTCTTC.

The rearrangement joins TRBV25-1 to TRBJ2-7, with D possibly matching TRBD1 (6 bases). This CDR3 comprises 13 residues. The germline V gene encodes CDR1 MGHDK and CDR2 SYGVNS. Trimming cost V 6 bases and J 0 bases, with 9 bases left between them. CDR3 sequence: CASRRGNSYEQYF. The CDR3 DNA reads as TGTGCCAGCAGAAGGGGGAACTCCTACGAGCAGTACTTC.

The chain employs TRBV20-1 and TRBJ2-7, with TRBD2 matching over 7 bases. V dropped 3 bases and J dropped 1; count of bases not matched to a gene: 3. Germline lookup yields CDR1 DFQATT and CDR2 SNEGSKA (reference sequence). This CDR3 is 13 amino acids long. CDR3 sequence (DNA): TGCAGTGCTAGTGGGGGGGAGTCCTACGAGCAGTACTTC. Encoded protein: CSASGGESYEQYF.

The chain employs TRBV18 and TRBJ1-5; 10 positions agree with TRBD1. The trim removed 3 bases at V and 6 bases at J, leaving 5 bases unmatched. Germline V gene sequence: CDR1 KGHSH, CDR2 LQKENI. CDR3 length: 15 amino acids. The CDR3 DNA reads as TGTGCCAGCTCACCCGGGACAGGGGCCCTTCAGCCCCAGCATTTT. As protein: CASSPGTGALQPQHF. Complete variable domain (other parts from reference TRBV18 and TRBJ1-5): NAGVMQNPRHLVRRRGQEARLRCSPMKGHSHVYWYRQLPEEGLKFMVYLQKENIIDESGMPKERFSAEFPKEGPSILRIQQVVRGDSAAYFCASSPGTGALQPQHFGDGTRLSIL.

V usage is TRBV4-2 and J usage is TRBJ2-3; D is unclear. The CDR3 spans 16 residues. The ends were cut back, 1 base at V and 4 bases at J, with 15 bases in the middle. Looked up from germline, CDR1 is LGHNA and CDR2 is YNFKEQ. The CDR3 reads CASSQVAAGSPDTQYF. The CDR3 DNA reads as TGTGCCAGCAGCCAAGTAGCAGCTGGTTCCCCAGATACGCAGTATTTT.

In DNA form, the CDR3 reads TGTGCCAGCAGCGTAGAGTCGGGGTCGGGTTCACCCCTCCACTTT. Its protein product is CASSVESGSGSPLHF. The J gene is TRBJ1-6, the V gene TRBV9; D unclear. Per the germline V gene, CDR1 is SGDLS and CDR2 is YYNGEE. V was clipped by 0 bases and J by 9 bases, with 13 bases between them. CDR3 size: 15 residues.

This clone showed up just once. V usage is TRBV10-3 and J usage is TRBJ2-2, with D possibly matching TRBD1 (6 bases). This CDR3 comprises 11 residues. V lost 11 bases and J 4 bases, leaving 8 bases between the germline ends. The germline gives CDR1 ENHRY, CDR2 SYGVKD. The CDR3 sequence: CAAGVTGELFF. In DNA form, the CDR3 reads TGTGCCGCAGGGGTCACCGGGGAGCTGTTTTTT.

This clone showed up just a few times. The chain recombines TRBV19 with TRBJ1-1; D gene uncertain. This CDR3 contains 13 residues. CDR1 is LNHDA and CDR2 is SQIVND in the germline V gene (reference sequence). Trimming removed 4 bases from V and 1 base from J, with 7 bases in between. The CDR3 sequence: CASSRKENTEAFF. CDR3 sequence (DNA): TGTGCCAGTAGTAGAAAAGAGAACACTGAAGCTTTCTTT.

The chain links TRBV7-9 to TRBJ1-2; D gene unclear. There are 12 residues in the CDR3. V was clipped by 2 bases and J by 5 bases, with 6 bases between them. Germline CDR1 SEHNR, CDR2 FQNEAQ (reference sequence). The CDR3 spells CASSLNAYGYTF. In DNA, the CDR3 is TGTGCCAGCAGCTTAAACGCATATGGCTACACCTTC. The complete variable domain, with remaining parts taken from reference TRBV7-9 and TRBJ1-2, reads DTGVSQNPRHKITKRGQNVTFRCDPISEHNRLYWYRQTLGQGPEFLTYFQNEAQLEKSRLLSDRFSAERPKGSFSTLEIQRTEQGDSAMYLCASSLNAYGYTFGSGTRLTVV.

The chain has TRBV28 and TRBJ1-2; 9 nucleotides match TRBD1. The CDR3 totals 13 residues. V shed 5 bases and J 6 bases; nucleotides not matched to a gene: 4. Germline-derived CDR1 and CDR2 are MDHEN and SYDVKM. The CDR3 here is CASSRGQGDGYTF. CDR3 DNA: TGTGCCAGCAGTCGGGGACAGGGAGATGGCTACACCTTC.

The V and J genes are TRBV4-2 and TRBJ1-4, with 8 nucleotides matching TRBD1. This CDR3 is 18 amino acids long. The J segment lost 7 bases and the V segment lost 5 bases, leaving 18 bases of the junction unmatched. CDR1 and CDR2 from the germline V gene are LGHNA and YNFKEQ. CDR3 coding DNA: TGTGCCAGCAGCGAAGGGACAGGCAGGAGTGGGAGAGGTGAAAAACTGTTTTTT. Translating it yields CASSEGTGRSGRGEKLFF.